This T cell receptor (beta chain) was recovered during a study of shared clonotypes between healthy human individuals. Study-wide findings and caveats: Several donors held about 5% of naive CD4 clonotypes in common. In having few donors, the study represented limited genetic and exposure-history diversity. Generally, naive subsets came out with larger estimated richness than memory subsets.

Investigators divided CD4+ cells into CD45RA+ naive and CD45RA-negative memory subsets. This table comes from immunoSEQ multiplex PCR, and its TCRdb copy is limited to in-frame clones, with some not included. Of roughly 2.2 million clones listed, roughly 90% are singletons. Of note for this clone: What it binds is not known. The same CDR3 is also encoded by other DNA sequences in this sample.

This CDR3 has 13 residues. J gave up 8 bases and V 5 bases, and 5 bases lay outside the gene matches. CDR1 is MDHEN, CDR2 SYDVKM, per germline. The J gene is TRBJ1-2, the V gene TRBV28, with 10 bases identical to TRBD1. What was sequenced was naive CD4+ T cells from PBMCs. Stated subset: CD45RA+ positively selected. The receptor's source is a man aged 18 to 30 in good health. Some clones in this sample may be carry-over from other donors' samples. Here the CDR3 DNA reads TGTGCCAGCAGTCTCGGACAGGGGGGAGGCTACACCTTC. It translates to CASSLGQGGGYTF.